A selection of T cell receptor beta chains follows, all from one sample in a study of metastatic and nonmetastatic thyroid tumors. MiXCR was used by TCRdb to re-call the PCR reads. The data show about 23,000 clones, with approximately 19% seen just once and about 4.2% held by the top ten. The sequencing input was blood. Every receptor here comes from a male donor with papillary thyroid cancer or a benign thyroid nodule (not recorded which). Some clones in this sample may be carry-over from other donors' samples. The CDR3 runs from the conserved cysteine through the conserved F or W. A D gene is named only where the DNA matches it firmly. Clone size appears in some rows only: once, few, many, or a class for an expanded clone.

V gene,clone size,D gene,CDR3 length,J gene,CDR3 protein,CDR3 DNA
TRBV6-1,medium-sized,NA,14,TRBJ2-7,CASSSRVASYEQYF,TGTGCCAGCAGTAGTAGGGTAGCGTCCTACGAGCAGTACTTC
TRBV2,few,NA,14,TRBJ2-3,CVSSEAVYTDTQYF,TGTGTCAGCAGTGAAGCCGTGTACACAGATACGCAGTATTTT
TRBV5-1,many,TRBD1,17,TRBJ1-3,CASSWGDSWNSGNTIYF,TGCGCCAGCAGCTGGGGGGACAGTTGGAACTCTGGAAACACCATATATTTT
TRBV5-1,many,NA,17,TRBJ1-4,CASSSWVRTSTNEKLFF,TGCGCCAGCAGCTCATGGGTCAGGACGTCTACTAATGAAAAACTGTTTTTT
TRBV2,medium-sized,NA,15,TRBJ2-2,CASSPDRAGAGELFF,TGTGCCAGCAGCCCCGACAGGGCGGGAGCCGGGGAGCTGTTTTTT
TRBV7-8,many,TRBD2,16,TRBJ2-1,CASSWLAGSSYNEQFF,TGTGCCAGCAGCTGGCTAGCGGGAAGCTCCTACAATGAGCAGTTCTTC
TRBV4-1,many,NA,15,TRBJ1-6,CASSQEAQNNSPLHF,TGCGCCAGCAGCCAAGAAGCTCAGAATAATTCACCCCTCCACTTT
TRBV11-1,many,TRBD2,16,TRBJ2-1,CASTQGTGGRKNEQFF,TGTGCCAGCACCCAAGGGACGGGAGGAAGAAAAAATGAGCAGTTCTTC
TRBV10-1,NA,NA,12,TRBJ1-1,CASRDGRSSAFF,TGCGCCAGCCGTGATGGCCGCTCGAGTGCTTTCTTT
TRBV28,medium-sized,TRBD2,16,TRBJ2-3,CASSLGLAGGADTQYF,TGTGCCAGCAGTTTAGGACTAGCGGGAGGGGCAGATACGCAGTATTTT
TRBV18,many,NA,16,TRBJ2-3,CASSPRPSGLADTQYF,TGTGCCAGCTCACCACGTCCCTCGGGACTGGCAGATACGCAGTATTTT
TRBV30,many,NA,16,TRBJ1-5,CAWSVQGSASNQPQHF,TGTGCCTGGAGTGTACAAGGGTCCGCTAGCAATCAGCCCCAGCATTTT
TRBV7-3,NA,NA,14,TRBJ2-5,CASSIFPNQETQYF,TGTGCCAGCAGCATATTTCCAAACCAAGAGACCCAGTACTTC
TRBV7-2,many,NA,13,TRBJ2-7,CASSLASTYEQYF,TGTGCCAGCAGCTTAGCTAGTACCTACGAGCAGTACTTC
TRBV19,NA,NA,15,TRBJ1-5,CASSTNPGGNQPQHF,TGTGCCAGTAGCACAAACCCGGGGGGCAATCAGCCCCAGCATTTT
TRBV30,NA,NA,16,TRBJ1-2,CAWRPTGTQLPYGYTF,TGTGCCTGGAGACCAACCGGGACCCAACTCCCTTATGGCTACACCTTC
TRBV2,many,NA,15,TRBJ1-1,CASSPMGPMNTEAFF,TGTGCCAGCAGTCCAATGGGCCCCATGAACACTGAAGCTTTCTTT
TRBV29-1,many,NA,13,TRBJ2-2,CSVEKVGTGELFF,TGCAGCGTTGAAAAGGTCGGCACCGGGGAGCTGTTTTTT
TRBV5-1,NA,NA,13,TRBJ1-2,CASSLDANYGYTF,TGCGCCAGCAGCTTGGACGCAAACTATGGCTACACCTTC
TRBV6-1,medium-sized,TRBD1,14,TRBJ1-2,CASRQGQGVYGYTF,TGTGCCAGCCGACAGGGACAGGGGGTATATGGCTACACCTTC
TRBV27,NA,TRBD1,19,TRBJ2-6,CASSWSSGQGNSGANVLTF,TGTGCCAGCAGTTGGTCCTCGGGACAGGGTAACTCTGGGGCCAACGTCCTGACTTTC
TRBV9,once,TRBD1,14,TRBJ1-1,CASSPRQGNTEAFF,TGTGCCAGCAGCCCCCGACAGGGGAACACTGAAGCTTTCTTT